These T cell receptor beta chains were read from a single sample in a study of shared clonotypes between healthy human individuals. Data came from immunoSEQ multiplex PCR; TCRdb stores just in-frame clones and leaves some out. The sample yields around 430,000 clones, roughly 77% seen once. The sequenced sample consisted of PBMCs. These receptors were taken from a woman between 40 and 50 years old in good health. Some clones in this sample may be carry-over from other donors' samples. CDR3s include the opening cysteine and the closing phenylalanine or tryptophan. A D gene is named only where the DNA matches it firmly. Expanded clones are given a class, and other clones once, few, many or no size at all.

d_gene	v_gene	j_gene	abundance	CDR3aa	CDR3nt
NA	TRBV7-6	TRBJ1-1	once	CASSTGVSEAFF	TGTGCCAGCAGCACGGGAGTCTCTGAAGCTTTCTTT
NA	TRBV6-6	TRBJ2-2	NA	CASSYSGDTGELFF	TGTGCCAGCAGTTACTCCGGAGACACCGGGGAGCTGTTTTTT
NA	TRBV28	TRBJ2-7	once	CASSLVALQQYF	TGTGCCAGCAGTCTTGTGGCTCTTCAGCAGTACTTC
NA	TRBV11-2	TRBJ2-1	few	CASSLAGYSNNEQFF	TGTGCCAGCAGCTTAGCAGGGTATTCAAACAATGAGCAGTTCTTC
NA	TRBV6-7	TRBJ1-2	NA	CASSYEQGYKYGYTF	TGTGCCAGCAGTTACGAACAGGGATATAAATATGGCTACACCTTC
NA	TRBV10-3	TRBJ2-3	NA	CAIRRQISTDTQYF	TGTGCCATCAGACGACAGATTAGCACAGATACGCAGTATTTT
NA	TRBV28	TRBJ2-6	NA	CASSLSSSGANVLTF	TGTGCCAGCAGTTTAAGTAGTTCTGGGGCCAACGTCCTGACTTTC
NA	TRBV5-1	TRBJ2-1	NA	CASSLEVRSVEQFF	TGCGCCAGCAGCTTGGAGGTTAGATCGGTTGAGCAGTTCTTC
NA	TRBV2	TRBJ1-1	NA	CAIPRETENTEAFF	TGTGCCATCCCCCGGGAGACTGAGAACACTGAAGCTTTCTTT
NA	TRBV30	TRBJ1-2	NA	CAWSKANYGYTF	TGTGCCTGGAGTAAGGCTAACTATGGCTACACCTTC
NA	TRBV28	TRBJ2-2	once	CASSLLGGGENTGELFF	TGTGCCAGCAGTTTATTGGGCGGCGGAGAGAACACCGGGGAGCTGTTTTTT
NA	TRBV5-4	TRBJ1-1	NA	CASSLSPNTEAFF	TGTGCCAGCAGCTTGTCACCGAACACTGAAGCTTTCTTT
NA	TRBV6-4	TRBJ2-1	NA	CASSDSELNEQFF	TGTGCCAGCAGTGACTCGGAACTCAATGAGCAGTTCTTC
NA	TRBV5-1	TRBJ2-5	few	CASSLRSPRDSHQETQYF	TGCGCCAGCAGCTTGCGCTCACCTCGGGACTCCCACCAAGAGACCCAGTACTTC
TRBD1	TRBV14	TRBJ1-2	NA	CASSPQTGTGYTF	TGTGCCAGCAGCCCCCAGACAGGGACCGGCTACACCTTC
TRBD1	TRBV7-6	TRBJ2-7	once	CASSLDRVVNEQYF	TGTGCCAGCAGCTTGGACAGGGTAGTCAACGAGCAGTACTTC
TRBD2	TRBV15	TRBJ2-7	NA	CATSEIAGEHEQYF	TGTGCCACCAGCGAGATAGCGGGAGAACACGAGCAGTACTTC
TRBD1	TRBV5-5	TRBJ1-2	few	CASSSRSGQDAFGYTF	TGTGCCAGCAGCTCTCGATCCGGACAGGACGCATTTGGCTACACCTTC
NA	TRBV28	TRBJ2-2	NA	CASSLRQLNTGELFF	TGTGCCAGCAGTTTAAGACAACTGAACACCGGGGAGCTGTTTTTT
NA	TRBV11-2	TRBJ2-1	many	CASSPRHNEQFF	TGTGCCAGCAGCCCGAGACACAATGAGCAGTTCTTC
NA	TRBV25-1	TRBJ2-3	NA	CASSDGGQDTQYF	TGTGCCAGCAGTGATGGAGGACAGGATACGCAGTATTTT
NA	TRBV5-1	TRBJ2-7	NA	CASSLRTDSYEQYF	TGCGCCAGCAGCTTAAGGACGGACTCCTACGAGCAGTACTTC
NA	TRBV30	TRBJ2-6	NA	CAWGPRASGANVLTF	TGTGCCTGGGGGCCCAGGGCCTCTGGGGCCAACGTCCTGACTTTC
NA	TRBV18	TRBJ1-1	few	CASSPYRAEAFF	TGTGCCAGCTCACCATACAGGGCAGAAGCTTTCTTT
TRBD2	TRBV19	TRBJ2-1	once	CASTILAGGSNEQFF	TGTGCCAGTACCATCCTAGCGGGAGGCTCCAATGAGCAGTTCTTC
NA	TRBV5-3	TRBJ2-5	NA	CARSPRLAEGSQETQYF	TGTGCCAGAAGCCCGAGACTGGCCGAGGGGTCCCAAGAGACCCAGTACTTC
NA	TRBV30	TRBJ1-3	many	CAWQKGRSGNTIYF	TGTGCCTGGCAAAAAGGCCGCTCTGGAAACACCATATATTTT
TRBD1	TRBV7-6	TRBJ2-5	NA	CASSLSQGFTETQYF	TGTGCCAGCAGCTTATCACAGGGGTTCACAGAGACCCAGTACTTC
TRBD1	TRBV30	TRBJ2-2	NA	CAWSVRDRAAGELFF	TGTGCCTGGAGTGTACGGGACAGGGCGGCCGGGGAGCTGTTTTTT
TRBD1	TRBV14	TRBJ1-5	NA	CASSPRLGGGYSSNQPQHF	TGTGCCAGCAGCCCAAGGTTAGGGGGCGGATATAGTAGCAATCAGCCCCAGCATTTT
TRBD2	TRBV4-2	TRBJ2-7	NA	CASSQEGLRAGDYEQYF	TGTGCCAGCAGCCAAGAAGGCCTTCGGGCGGGAGACTACGAGCAGTACTTC
NA	TRBV30	TRBJ2-2	many	CAWMRQRDGTGELFF	TGTGCCTGGATGAGGCAGAGGGACGGCACCGGGGAGCTGTTTTTT
TRBD1	TRBV5-1	TRBJ2-7	few	CASSFLGGTYEQYF	TGCGCCAGCAGCTTCCTAGGGGGCACCTACGAGCAGTACTTC
NA	TRBV28	TRBJ1-1	NA	CASSRGANTEAFF	TGTGCCAGCAGCCGGGGGGCGAACACTGAAGCTTTCTTT
NA	TRBV15	TRBJ2-3	NA	CATSRGGSPTDTQYF	TGTGCCACCAGCAGAGGGGGGTCTCCCACAGATACGCAGTATTTT
TRBD1	TRBV2	TRBJ2-2	NA	CASRQGANTGELFF	TGTGCCAGCAGGCAGGGGGCGAACACCGGGGAGCTGTTTTTT
NA	TRBV7-2	TRBJ1-2	NA	CASSEGGVGYTF	TGTGCCAGCAGCGAGGGGGGTGTGGGCTACACCTTC
NA	TRBV13	TRBJ1-2	NA	CASSLSWEGSKTNYGYTF	TGTGCCAGCAGCTTATCATGGGAGGGATCTAAAACCAACTATGGCTACACCTTC
NA	TRBV7-9	TRBJ2-2	NA	CASSLSTGLAHGELFF	TGTGCCAGCAGCTTATCGACGGGGCTAGCGCACGGGGAGCTGTTTTTT
TRBD2	TRBV2	TRBJ2-1	NA	CASSEAPSGSHEQFF	TGTGCCAGCAGTGAAGCTCCTAGCGGTAGCCATGAGCAGTTCTTC
TRBD2	TRBV2	TRBJ2-1	once	CASSEVLAASLSYNEQFF	TGTGCCAGCAGTGAGGTACTAGCGGCGAGTCTCTCCTACAATGAGCAGTTCTTC
NA	TRBV7-2	TRBJ2-7	NA	CASSLAGVLDEQYF	TGTGCCAGCAGCTTAGCGGGAGTGCTAGACGAGCAGTACTTC
NA	TRBV6-5	TRBJ1-1	NA	CASSLQGYRQNTEAFF	TGTGCCAGCAGTTTACAGGGCTACCGACAGAACACTGAAGCTTTCTTT
TRBD2	TRBV29-1	TRBJ2-1	NA	CSVVVAGVGNEQFF	TGCAGCGTTGTAGTAGCGGGAGTGGGGAATGAGCAGTTCTTC
TRBD2	TRBV19	TRBJ2-7	few	CASSGTLAGGSYEQYF	TGTGCCAGTAGTGGGACACTAGCGGGAGGCTCCTACGAGCAGTACTTC
TRBD1	TRBV5-1	TRBJ2-7	NA	CASSAYGTGTEQYF	TGCGCCAGCAGCGCCTATGGGACAGGGACCGAGCAGTACTTC
TRBD1	TRBV7-9	TRBJ1-1	NA	CASQGQGNTEAFF	TGTGCCAGCCAGGGACAGGGGAACACTGAAGCTTTCTTT
NA	TRBV25-1	TRBJ1-5	NA	CASSHGLNQPQHF	TGTGCCAGCAGTCATGGTCTCAATCAGCCCCAGCATTTT
TRBD1	TRBV19	TRBJ1-5	NA	CATRDRGFPYSNQPQHF	TGTGCCACCCGGGACAGGGGGTTTCCATATAGCAATCAGCCCCAGCATTTT
TRBD1	TRBV11-3	TRBJ1-1	NA	CASSFTGAEAFF	TGTGCCAGCAGCTTTACAGGGGCGGAAGCTTTCTTT